This entry lists 14 T cell receptor beta chains sequenced from one sample in a study of blood T cell repertoires in COVID-19. The protocol was immunoSEQ multiplex PCR, while the TCRdb copy is restricted to in-frame clones and leaves out a portion. The sample carries roughly 410,000 clones, 70% to 90% recorded once. Sequencing was carried out using peripheral blood. The receptors stem from a woman aged 60-70 years with COVID-19, enrolled during active disease.

This clone was detected a few times. The chain is built from TRBV7-9 and TRBJ1-4; D perhaps matches TRBD1 (5 bases). This CDR3 comprises 16 residues. Germline V gene sequence: CDR1 SEHNR, CDR2 FQNEAQ (reference sequence). V was cut by 4 bases and J by 6 bases, with 18 bases left in between. The DNA of the CDR3 is TGTGCCAGCAGCTCAGGACCCGCCGGGGGGGATGAAAAACTGTTTTTT. Translated, it gives CASSSGPAGGDEKLFF.

This clone was counted only a few times. Here the CDR3 reads CSASWGSEAFF. The CDR3 DNA reads as TGCAGTGCTTCGTGGGGCTCTGAAGCTTTCTTT. The chain combines TRBV20-1 with TRBJ1-1; tentatively, D is TRBD1 (5 bases). The CDR3 is 11 residues long. V lost 5 bases and J lost 6, with 10 bases in between. Germline loops: CDR1 DFQATT, CDR2 SNEGSKA (reference sequence).

A single count supports this clone. This chain connects TRBV15 to TRBJ2-7; D perhaps matches TRBD1 (5 bases). CDR1 is LNHNV, CDR2 YYDKDF, per germline (reference sequence). V was trimmed by 5 bases and J by 4 bases, leaving 12 bases between them. The CDR3 extends over 13 amino acids. The CDR3 DNA sequence: TGTGCCACCAGCTTCGGACAAGGTTACGAGCAGTACTTC. This sequence encodes CATSFGQGYEQYF.

The chain is built from TRBV24-1 and TRBJ2-2; 13 nucleotides line up with TRBD2. CDR1 KGHDR and CDR2 SFDVKD come from the germline V gene. The CDR3 is 18 residues long. V dropped 5 bases and J dropped 3; count of bases not matched to a gene: 8. The CDR3 bases are TGTGCCACCAGTGCCCCAGGACTAGCGGGGGCCTACACCGGGGAGCTGTTTTTT. Its protein is CATSAPGLAGAYTGELFF.

The V and J genes are TRBV6-5 and TRBJ1-2; D might be TRBD1 (5 bases). Trimming took 2 bases from V and 8 from J, leaving 12 bases between them. Germline V gene data show CDR1 as MNHEY and CDR2 as SVGAGI. The CDR3 runs 13 residues. The CDR3 DNA is TGTGCCAGCAGTTACATGGGGCGTGACGGCTACACCTTC. It specifies CASSYMGRDGYTF.

This clone was seen only a few times. The rearrangement uses TRBV9 and TRBJ1-1; D remains ambiguous. There are 15 residues in the CDR3. Trimming cost V 10 bases and J 5 bases, with 24 bases left between them. CDR1 SGDLS and CDR2 YYNGEE come from the germline V gene. In nucleotides, the CDR3 is TGTGCCGCTAACCCGAGGGAAAGGGTAGGAACTGAAGCTTTCTTT. Translated: CAANPRERVGTEAFF.

The chain is built from TRBV2 and TRBJ1-6, with D perhaps TRBD1 (5 bases). Germline V lookup: CDR1 SNHLY, CDR2 FYNNEI. V lost 7 bases and J lost 10, with 11 bases in between. The CDR3 sequence is 12 residues long. The CDR3 DNA reads as TGTGCCAGCAAAGGGGCCGACTCACCCCTCCACTTT. Residues: CASKGADSPLHF.

V usage is TRBV19 and J usage is TRBJ1-6; 8 bases are a match to TRBD1. The germline CDR1 and CDR2 sequences are LNHDA and SQIVND (reference sequence). The CDR3 extends over 15 amino acids. V shed 6 bases and J 6 bases; nucleotides not matched to a gene: 7. The CDR3 spells CASRPGQGPNSPLHF. For the CDR3, the DNA is TGTGCCAGTAGGCCCGGACAGGGACCTAATTCACCCCTCCACTTT.

This chain uses TRBV5-1 with TRBJ1-2; 8 bases match TRBD1. The CDR3 is 15 amino acids. CDR1 is SGHRS and CDR2 is YFSETQ in the germline V gene. V gave up 0 bases and J gave up 1 base; unmatched junction bases: 2. Here the CDR3 reads CASSLGQGNNYGYTF. As DNA, the CDR3 is TGCGCCAGCAGCTTGGGACAGGGGAATAACTATGGCTACACCTTC.

The V and J genes are TRBV7-2 and TRBJ1-5, with 9 bases identical to TRBD1. V lost 5 bases to trimming and J lost 4 bases; unmatched junction nucleotides: 3. Germline values: CDR1 SGHTA, CDR2 FQGNSA. The CDR3 length is 14 residues. Here the CDR3 reads CASSPDRGNQPQHF. In nucleotides, the CDR3 is TGTGCCAGCAGCCCCGACAGGGGGAATCAGCCCCAGCATTTT.

Here the CDR3 DNA reads TGTGCCAGCAGCTTATCGGGCCTGGCGGGGGCCCGAACGGGTACGCAGTATTTT. Translating gives CASSLSGLAGARTGTQYF. This chain joins TRBV7-2 and TRBJ2-3, with D tentatively TRBD2 (7 bases). V shed 2 bases and J shed 8 bases, with 26 bases lying between them. Germline CDR1 and CDR2: SGHTA and FQGNSA. The CDR3 is made up of 18 amino acids.

The rearrangement links TRBV5-6 to TRBJ2-2, with D hard to call. V was trimmed by 4 bases and J by 1 base, leaving 14 bases between them. Germline V gene lookup returns CDR1 SGHDT and CDR2 YYEEEE. The length of the CDR3 is 16 residues. The CDR3 loop is CASSPFLTMNTGELFF. The CDR3 DNA is TGTGCCAGCAGCCCATTCCTAACCATGAACACCGGGGAGCTGTTTTTT.

The V call is TRBV6-5, the J call TRBJ1-2, with 11 bases matching TRBD1. CDR3 length: 15 residues. Per germline, CDR1 MNHEY and CDR2 SVGAGI. V shed 1 base and J 8 bases; nucleotides not matched to a gene: 6. DNA for the CDR3: TGTGCCAGCAGTTACTTTACCGGGACAGGGGGAGGCTACACCTTC. Translated, it gives CASSYFTGTGGGYTF.

The chain has TRBV5-1 and TRBJ1-4, with 8 bases identical to TRBD1. The CDR3 sequence is 15 residues long. Germline V gene sequence: CDR1 SGHRS, CDR2 YFSETQ. Trimming removed 4 bases from V and 7 bases from J; junction bases left unmatched: 9. CDR3: CASSMTGDSGEKLFF. The DNA for the CDR3 is TGCGCCAGCAGCATGACAGGGGATTCGGGTGAAAAACTGTTTTTT. Variable domain in full (rest from reference TRBV5-1 and TRBJ1-4): KAGVTQTPRYLIKTRGQQVTLSCSPISGHRSVSWYQQTPGQGLQFLFEYFSETQRNKGNFPGRFSGRQFSNSRSEMNVSTLELGDSALYLCASSMTGDSGEKLFFGSGTQLSVL.